These T cell receptor beta chains were read from a single sample in a study of blood T cells in healthy people across ages. TCRdb passed the 5' RACE reads through MiXCR, listing each CDR3 protein once. Here the sample spans approximately 600,000 distinct CDR3 sequences, roughly three fifths being singletons. Sequencing was done on a sample of blood. Every receptor here comes from a man aged 55 to 69 in good health. Both conserved end residues are part of each CDR3. Fields, in order: J gene, clone size, D gene, V gene, CDR3 DNA, CDR3 protein. The D gene is left open where the match is weak. Size is omitted from some rows. Given values are once, few, many or a class for expanded clones.

>TRBJ2-7|many|.|TRBV5-1
TGTGCCAGCAGCTTAGTGGGTGACTACGAGCAGTACTTC
CASSLVGDYEQYF
>TRBJ1-2|.|.|TRBV29-1
TGCAGCGTTGAAGATCGGGGGTCGAGCTACACCTTC
CSVEDRGSSYTF
>TRBJ1-1|.|.|TRBV29-1
TGCAGCGTTGACCAAAGGAGGGCTGAAGCTTTCTTT
CSVDQRRAEAFF
>TRBJ2-7|.|.|TRBV2
TGTGCCGGCATCTTACCAGGGGCCTACGAGCAGTACTTC
CAGILPGAYEQYF
>TRBJ2-7|.|TRBD1|TRBV5-6
TGTGCCAGCAGCCGAATGGACAGGGGAGCCTACGAGCAGTACTTC
CASSRMDRGAYEQYF
>TRBJ2-7|.|TRBD2|TRBV6-2/TRBV6-3
TGTGCCAGCTTGGGACTAGCGGGGGGGCCGCCCTACGAGCAGTACTTC
CASLGLAGGPPYEQYF
>TRBJ1-3|.|TRBD1|TRBV6-5
TGTGCCAGCAGACCGTCCGGGACAGGGGGAGGAAACACCATATATTTT
CASRPSGTGGGNTIYF
>TRBJ2-2|.|.|TRBV28
TGTGCCAGCATGATAGGGGGGATCGGGGAGCTGTTTTTT
CASMIGGIGELFF
>TRBJ2-7|.|TRBD1|TRBV29-1
TGCAGCGTTGCTTCCGGGACAGGGGGGGTCGAGCAGTACTTC
CSVASGTGGVEQYF
>TRBJ2-1|.|.|TRBV12-3/TRBV12-4
TGTGCCAGCAGTGCAGGGGCCTATTGGGTCAATGAGCAGTTCTTC
CASSAGAYWVNEQFF
>TRBJ2-7|.|.|TRBV29-1
TGCAGCGTTGGAGGCCAGGCATGCAGCTCCTACGAGCAGTACTTC
CSVGGQACSSYEQYF
>TRBJ2-5|.|.|TRBV5-1
TGCGCCAGCAGCACTACAGGGCAGGAGACCCAGTACTTC
CASSTTGQETQYF
>TRBJ1-5|.|.|TRBV6-6
TGTGCCAGCAGTTACTCGGCAGGGGATAATCAGCCCCAGCATTTT
CASSYSAGDNQPQHF
>TRBJ1-2|.|.|TRBV7-2
TGTGCCAGCAGCTTAAAGCGGAGCTATGGCTACACCTTC
CASSLKRSYGYTF
>TRBJ2-5|few|.|TRBV28
TGTGCCAGCAGTTTAATCAGGGTCTGGGAGACCCAGTACTTC
CASSLIRVWETQYF
>TRBJ2-1|few|.|TRBV7-9
TGTGCCAGCAGCTTGGACGGGTCCAGCTCCTACAATGAGCAGTTCTTC
CASSLDGSSSYNEQFF
>TRBJ2-1|many|.|TRBV6-6
TGTGCCAGCAAAACTTCAAGCTCCTACAATGAGCAGTTCTTC
CASKTSSSYNEQFF
>TRBJ2-3|.|.|TRBV7-9
TGTGCCAGCAGCTTAGAGGGCCCCACCTTCACAGATACGCAGTATTTT
CASSLEGPTFTDTQYF